Following are 9 T cell receptor beta chains from one sample sequenced in a study of neoadjuvant anti-PD-1 for oral cavity cancer. Data came from immunoSEQ multiplex PCR; TCRdb stores just in-frame clones and leaves some out. This sample has approximately 72,000 clones, with approximately 82% found just once. The sequencing here drew on PBMCs, taken before nivolumab (anti-PD-1) treatment. Receptors were obtained from a person aged 35 to 85 with oral cavity squamous cell carcinoma.

The chain employs TRBV5-1 and TRBJ2-2, with D possibly being TRBD1 (7 bases). Deletions cut 0 bases from V and 5 bases from J, with 11 bases between. CDR3 length equals 15 residues. CDR1 and CDR2 (germline): SGHRS, YFSETQ. CDR3 sequence (DNA): TGCGCCAGCAGCTTGGGGAGGGGGCATACCGGGGAGCTGTTTTTT. Its protein product is CASSLGRGHTGELFF.

V and J are TRBV6-1 and TRBJ1-5; possibly TRBD1 for D (5 bases). This CDR3 is built from 15 residues. Trimming took 4 bases from V and 0 from J, leaving 10 bases between them. Germline CDR1 is MNHNS and CDR2 is SASEGT. CDR3 region: CASSVGDYSNQPQHF. CDR3 DNA: TGTGCCAGCAGTGTAGGGGACTATAGCAATCAGCCCCAGCATTTT.

The chain is built from TRBV28 and TRBJ2-7, with D possibly being TRBD2 (6 bases). This CDR3 comprises 12 residues. With 7 bases removed from V and 4 bases from J, the gap between germline ends came to 11 bases. Germline CDR1 is MDHEN and CDR2 is SYDVKM. Here the CDR3 reads CASNPGGYEQYF. Here the CDR3 DNA reads TGTGCCAGCAATCCTGGGGGGTACGAGCAGTACTTC.

The chain combines TRBV15 with TRBJ2-2; unclear D gene. V gave up 0 bases and J gave up 4 bases, with 9 bases separating them. The CDR3 covers 15 residues. Germline CDR1 LNHNV, CDR2 YYDKDF (reference sequence). The CDR3 coding sequence is TGTGCCACCAGCAGAGAGGTCCGGGCCACCGGGGAGCTGTTTTTT. This codes for CATSREVRATGELFF.

The CDR3, as DNA: TGTGCCTGGACCTCCTGGGGCCTCCGGAACACTGAAGCTTTCTTT. This translates into CAWTSWGLRNTEAFF. The genes are TRBV30 and TRBJ1-1; possible D gene TRBD1, 5 bases. CDR3 length: 15 residues. Germline lookup yields CDR1 GTSNPN and CDR2 SVGIG (reference sequence). Trimming removed 4 bases from V and 1 base from J, with 16 bases in between.

This clone came up once. The rearrangement links TRBV6-1 to TRBJ1-1; D remains unclear. V lost 7 bases and J 6 bases, leaving 21 bases between the germline ends. This CDR3 is 15 amino acids long. The germline gives CDR1 MNHNS, CDR2 SASEGT. Here the CDR3 DNA reads TGTGCCAGCATCCACAGTCTTTTGGGCACGGCTGAAGCTTTCTTT. Translation: CASIHSLLGTAEAFF.

J is TRBJ1-2 and V is TRBV6-1; maybe TRBD1 (6 bases). CDR1 and CDR2 from the germline V gene are MNHNS and SASEGT. CDR3 length equals 13 residues. The V gene lost 6 bases and the J gene lost 3 bases, with 11 bases spanning the gap. This CDR3 is CASSRGPDYGYTF. The CDR3 region has the DNA TGTGCCAGCAGCAGGGGTCCCGACTATGGCTACACCTTC.

This clone was found a few times. V is TRBV11-3 and J is TRBJ2-7, with TRBD1 matching 12 bases. Germline-derived CDR1 and CDR2 are SGHNT and YENEEA. The ends lost 4 bases at V and 7 bases at J; junction bases unmatched: 5. This CDR3 has 14 residues. For the CDR3, the DNA is TGTGCCAGCAGCTCGGGACAGGGGGCGAGGGAGCAGTACTTC. It codes for CASSSGQGAREQYF.

This clone has more than one count but fewer than ten. CDR3 residues: CASSFGKANYGYTF. CDR3 in DNA: TGTGCCAGCAGCTTCGGCAAGGCCAACTATGGCTACACCTTC. V is TRBV7-2 and J is TRBJ1-2; the D is unclear. V lost 3 bases and J lost 2, with 10 bases in between. The CDR3 consists of 14 residues. Germline V CDR1 and CDR2: SGHTA, FQGNSA.